There are many counts of the clone carrying this T cell receptor beta chain. The target antigen is unknown. RNA transcripts provided the source from which TCR beta CDR3 regions were amplified. HTBI primers drove first-round RT-PCR of the TCR CDR3. TCRdb independently ran MiXCR on the multiplex PCR reads; one entry per CDR3 protein. The data show some 150,000 distinct CDR3 sequences, around 20% seen once. This entry comes from a study of T cells in Graves' hyperthyroidism and ophthalmopathy. Patients aged 18 to 65 had newly diagnosed hyperthyroidism that had lasted under 2 months. Overall study results and limits: In blood, most of the thyroid clonotypes expanded above 0.001 were also present.

The sample taken for sequencing was blood. The clonotype comes from a woman aged 45 to 65 with Graves' hyperthyroidism that later progressed to Graves' ophthalmopathy.

The CDR3: CASSLKADLEQYF. In nucleotides, the CDR3 is TGTGCCAGCAGCTTAAAGGCGGATCTCGAGCAGTACTTC. V gene TRBV7-3 combines with J gene TRBJ2-7; D remains unclear. The V gene lost 1 base and the J gene lost 6 bases, with 10 bases spanning the gap. This CDR3 region has 13 residues. The V gene's germline CDR1 is SGHTA and CDR2 FQGTGA.